Below, 15 T cell receptor beta chains from the same sample are listed, as sequenced in a study of blood T cell repertoires in COVID-19. Repertoires were generated with immunoSEQ multiplex PCR, while TCRdb's copy carries only in-frame clones and drops some. The sample contains around 200,000 clones, around 84% of which appear only once. What was sequenced was peripheral blood. The receptor set was obtained from a woman older than 75 with active or convalescent COVID-19.

The rearrangement uses TRBV9 and TRBJ2-7; tentative D call: TRBD1 (5 bases). The CDR3 totals 14 residues. CDR1 and CDR2 (germline): SGDLS, YYNGEE. Trimming left V 4 bases short and J 2 bases short, with 13 bases between. CDR3 nucleotide sequence: TGTGCCAGCAGCCCCCGACAGTCTACCTACGAGCAGTACTTC. This sequence encodes CASSPRQSTYEQYF.

The V and J genes are TRBV5-1 and TRBJ2-3, with 9 positions matching TRBD1. V dropped 3 bases and J dropped 5; count of bases not matched to a gene: 7. From germline, CDR1 is SGHRS and CDR2 YFSETQ. The CDR3 consists of 15 residues. The DNA for the CDR3 is TGCGCCAGCAGCTCCTCGGGACAGGGAGGAGATACGCAGTATTTT. Its protein product is CASSSSGQGGDTQYF.

This clone was counted between two and nine times. The chain employs TRBV7-2 and TRBJ1-4; weak D call: TRBD1 (5 bases). Germline assignment: CDR1 SGHTA and CDR2 FQGNSA. V was trimmed by 1 base and J by 8 bases, leaving 17 bases between them. The CDR3 is 16 residues long. The CDR3 coding sequence is TGTGCCAGCAGCTTAGGCGTAAGGCAGGGAAAGGAAAAACTGTTTTTT. As protein: CASSLGVRQGKEKLFF.

J is TRBJ2-1 and V is TRBV14; 13 bases are a match to TRBD2. V gave up 5 bases and J gave up 0 bases; unmatched junction bases: 10. This CDR3 contains 19 residues. Germline V gene lookup returns CDR1 SGHDN and CDR2 FVKESK. CDR3 bases: TGTGCCAGCAGCTCTTCCGGGACTAGCGGGATCAACTCCTACAATGAGCAGTTCTTC. Translating it yields CASSSSGTSGINSYNEQFF.

The chain couples TRBV9 to TRBJ2-1; TRBD2 matches at 10 bases. The CDR3 covers 18 residues. V gave up 3 bases and J gave up 8 bases; unmatched junction bases: 17. Germline V gene lookup returns CDR1 SGDLS and CDR2 YYNGEE. The CDR3 nucleotides read TGTGCCAGCAGCGCTTATAGCGGGGGGTTATATTTAAGGGATGAGCAGTTCTTC. Amino acid sequence: CASSAYSGGLYLRDEQFF.

This clone appeared a single time. The chain recombines TRBV5-1 with TRBJ2-2, with a weak D call TRBD1 (6 bases). Germline V gives CDR1 SGHRS, CDR2 YFSETQ. The CDR3 totals 15 residues. V dropped 4 bases and J dropped 7 bases, with 17 bases sitting between them. The CDR3 is CASSPGQFKGGELFF. The CDR3, as DNA: TGCGCCAGCAGCCCCGGACAGTTTAAGGGCGGGGAGCTGTTTTTT.

This chain connects TRBV23-1 to TRBJ1-6, with 9 nucleotides matching TRBD1. TRBV23-1 is an open reading frame whose function is uncertain. CDR3 length: 13 amino acids. The V and J ends lost 7 bases and 9 bases, in that order; junction bases with no gene match: 4. DNA of the CDR3: TGCGCCAGCAAGGGACAGGGTAGTTCACCCCTCCACTTT. Translation: CASKGQGSSPLHF.

This rearrangement joins TRBV6-5 to TRBJ1-4; 7 bases line up with TRBD1. The CDR3 length is 14 residues. Germline loops: CDR1 MNHEY, CDR2 SVGAGI. V shed 6 bases and J 7 bases; nucleotides not matched to a gene: 8. CDR3 sequence: CASSRDRAGEKLFF. Here the CDR3 DNA reads TGTGCCAGCAGCCGTGACAGGGCGGGTGAAAAACTGTTTTTT.

The rearrangement links TRBV6-1 to TRBJ2-2, with 11 bases lining up with TRBD2. The CDR3 totals 17 residues. In germline, CDR1 is MNHNS, CDR2 SASEGT. After removal of 4 bases from V and 2 bases from J, the junction contained 6 bases not matched to a gene. The CDR3 is CASSVLAGGTNTGELFF. CDR3 in DNA: TGTGCCAGCAGTGTTCTAGCGGGGGGAACTAACACCGGGGAGCTGTTTTTT.

The genes are TRBV7-8 and TRBJ2-3; the D gene is possibly TRBD1 (5 bases). Germline CDR1 SGHVS, CDR2 FQNEAQ. The CDR3 covers 14 residues. The V and J ends lost 2 bases and 6 bases respectively, with 12 bases between them. CDR3: CASSLNGRVDTQYF. Here the CDR3 DNA reads TGTGCCAGCAGCTTAAATGGCAGGGTGGATACGCAGTATTTT. Drawing the rest from reference TRBV7-8 and TRBJ2-3, the complete variable domain is GAGVSQSPRYKVAKRGQDVALRCDPISGHVSLFWYQQALGQGPEFLTYFQNEAQLDKSGLPSDRFFAERPEGSVSTLKIQRTQQEDSAVYLCASSLNGRVDTQYFGPGTRLTVL.

The chain recombines TRBV7-2 with TRBJ2-1; 7 bases are a match to TRBD2. V shed 7 bases and J 0 bases; nucleotides not matched to a gene: 9. CDR3 size: 16 residues. Germline V gene data show CDR1 as SGHTA and CDR2 as FQGNSA. This CDR3 is CASNPGAGNSYNEQFF. The CDR3 DNA sequence: TGTGCCAGCAACCCAGGAGCGGGGAACTCCTACAATGAGCAGTTCTTC.

The chain employs TRBV5-1 and TRBJ2-2; the match to TRBD1 covers 7 bases. The CDR3 length is 16 residues. Trimming removed 4 bases from V and 0 bases from J; junction bases left unmatched: 6. From germline, CDR1 is SGHRS and CDR2 YFSETQ. CDR3 bases: TGCGCCAGCAGCAACCGGGACAGCGCGAACACCGGGGAGCTGTTTTTT. Encoded protein: CASSNRDSANTGELFF.

This clone was observed a handful of times. The genes are TRBV7-9 and TRBJ2-5; TRBD1 aligns across 7 bases. CDR1 is SEHNR and CDR2 is FQNEAQ in the germline V gene (reference sequence). The V segment lost 4 bases and the J segment 2 bases; nucleotides outside the gene matches: 1. The CDR3 covers 13 residues. The CDR3 region is CASSWGQQETQYF. In DNA, the CDR3 is TGTGCCAGCAGCTGGGGACAGCAAGAGACCCAGTACTTC.

A single count supports this clone. This chain connects TRBV4-3 to TRBJ2-3; D gene unclear. CDR1 and CDR2 from the germline V gene are LGHNA and YSLEER. V lost 0 bases, J lost 0 bases, and 10 bases lay in between. The CDR3 sequence is 16 residues long. CDR3 nucleotide sequence: TGCGCCAGCAGCCAAGATAGAGGAGCTAGCACAGATACGCAGTATTTT. Amino acid sequence: CASSQDRGASTDTQYF.

The chain joins TRBV11-3 to TRBJ1-5, with TRBD1 matching over 9 bases. V was clipped by 5 bases and J by 4 bases; unmatched bases: 9. CDR1 and CDR2 (germline): SGHNT, YENEEA. This CDR3 has 16 amino acids. The CDR3 DNA sequence: TGTGCCAGCAGCCCCGGGACAGGGAATTTTAATCAGCCCCAGCATTTT. It codes for CASSPGTGNFNQPQHF.